This T cell receptor (beta chain) stems from a study of graft-versus-host responses after intestinal transplantation. Study context: The recipients all started with anti-thymocyte globulin induction and then took tacrolimus and steroids for 3 to 4 years.

Profiling relied on immunoSEQ multiplex PCR, and the TCRdb table lists in-frame clones only, not all of them. The data contain 75,000 to 100,000 clones, about 84% of them singletons. The sample holds a few counts of this clone. Its target is unknown. The CDR3 consists of 13 residues. Germline V gene data show CDR1 as LNHDA and CDR2 as SQIVND (reference sequence). The V and J ends lost 3 bases and 4 bases respectively, with 6 bases between them. Overall study results and limits: Recipient marrow showed GvH clones, some seen first in ileum or blood. Some patients had graft-donor T cell macrochimerism, and their allografts showed high graft-versus-host to host-versus-graft clonal ratios.

The V gene is TRBV19, the J gene TRBJ2-2; D gene uncertain. Sequencing used PBMCs, obtained 255 days after intestinal transplant. The clonotype originates from a human patient who received an intestinal transplant, so some T cells may come from the graft donor. For the CDR3, the DNA is TGTGCCAGTAGTATCGGTGCCACCGGGGAGCTGTTTTTT. Translated, it gives CASSIGATGELFF.